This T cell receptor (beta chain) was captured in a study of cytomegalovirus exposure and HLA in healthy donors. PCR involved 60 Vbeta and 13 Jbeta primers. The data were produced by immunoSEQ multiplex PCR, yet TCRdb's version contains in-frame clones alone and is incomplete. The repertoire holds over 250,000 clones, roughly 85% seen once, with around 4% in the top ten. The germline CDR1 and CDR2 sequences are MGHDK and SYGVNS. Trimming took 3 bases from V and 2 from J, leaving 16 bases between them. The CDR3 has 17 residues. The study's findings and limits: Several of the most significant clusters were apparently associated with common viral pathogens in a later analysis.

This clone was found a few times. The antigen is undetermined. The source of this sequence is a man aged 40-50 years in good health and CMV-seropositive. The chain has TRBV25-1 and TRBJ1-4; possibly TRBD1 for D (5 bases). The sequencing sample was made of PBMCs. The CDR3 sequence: CASSDLAGRATNEKLFF. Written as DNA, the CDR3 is TGTGCCAGCAGTGACTTAGCAGGGAGGGCTACTAATGAAAAACTGTTTTTT.